The T cell receptor beta chain described here comes from a study of T cells after yellow fever vaccination. Study overall: Preparation of fractions with low cell numbers was performed using SMART-Seq v4 Ultra Low Input.

Notes on this clonotype: Antigen specificity is unknown. Possible read error: a much larger clone is one base away.

They built TCR cDNA with 5'RACE template switching, a step that put in a universal primer site and UMIs. TCRdb independently ran MiXCR on the 5' RACE reads; one entry per CDR3 protein. The sample shows about 73,000 distinct CDR3 sequences, around 7.3% of them seen only once. The germline V gene has CDR1 MNHEY and CDR2 SVGEGT. The CDR3 runs 12 residues. The V end lost 5 bases, the J end lost 1 base, and 5 bases lay between the germline ends. Whole-study results and caveats: It was a weaker secondary response, yet one that peaked faster, at day 5 versus 15. In FACS-sorted repertoires, abundant clonotypes from the bulk population could appear as contaminants.

The sequences come from CD8+ T cells sorted from PBMCs, collected on the day of the yellow fever booster vaccination. The chain couples TRBV6-2 or TRBV6-3 to TRBJ1-1; D is undetermined. The receptor was isolated from a man between 25 and 39 years old who received the YFV17D yellow fever vaccine. In nucleotides, the CDR3 is TGTGCCAGCAGTCCATGGAACACTGAAGCTTTCTTT. This encodes CASSPWNTEAFF.